One sample yielded the 14 T cell receptor beta chains listed below, sequenced in a study of T cell responses to AZD1222 COVID-19 vaccine. Assay used: immunoSEQ multiplex PCR; TCRdb lists only in-frame clones, some missing. The sample holds 150,000 or so clones, around 90% seen once. This sample comprised peripheral blood, obtained on day 0 of AZD1222 vaccination. All receptors come from an adult in good health.

This clone has just one count. The chain recombines TRBV2 with TRBJ2-7; 7 nucleotides align to TRBD2. The CDR3 is 17 residues long. CDR1 SNHLY and CDR2 FYNNEI come from the germline V gene. J lost 0 bases, V lost 8 bases, and 16 bases had no gene match. CDR3 sequence (DNA): TGTGCCAGCGTGAAGTTAGGGCTAGCGGCACGCTCCTACGAGCAGTACTTC. This encodes CASVKLGLAARSYEQYF.

This chain joins TRBV21-1 and TRBJ1-2; TRBD1, the table's D call, lacks a check against the DNA. TRBV21-1 is a known pseudogene. The CDR3 runs 14 residues. The CDR3, as DNA: TGTGCCAGCAGCAAACAGACAGGGAACTATGGCTACACCTTC. It codes for CASSKQTGNYGYTF.

This clone is a singleton in its sample. The chain is built from TRBV6-5 and TRBJ1-1; 7 positions match TRBD1. V was clipped by 4 bases and J by 1 base; unmatched bases: 9. Germline assignment: CDR1 MNHEY and CDR2 SVGAGI. The CDR3 covers 16 residues. CDR3 amino acids: CASSSVFGTENTEAFF. DNA for the CDR3: TGTGCCAGCAGTTCCGTATTCGGGACAGAGAACACTGAAGCTTTCTTT.

The V call is TRBV4-2, the J call TRBJ2-3, with TRBD2 matching over 10 bases. The V and J ends lost 5 bases and 1 base, in that order; junction bases with no gene match: 9. The germline V gene has CDR1 LGHNA and CDR2 YNFKEQ. This CDR3 is 17 amino acids long. The CDR3 loop is CASSALGLASRTDTQYF. DNA of the CDR3: TGTGCCAGCAGCGCGTTGGGACTAGCGAGTCGCACAGATACGCAGTATTTT.

A few counts support this clone. This chain joins TRBV7-2 and TRBJ2-3; D is ambiguous. Between the trimmed V and J ends, which lost 3 bases and 3 bases, there was a span of 7 bases. The CDR3 is 13 residues long. The germline V gene encodes CDR1 SGHTA and CDR2 FQGNSA. CDR3 residues: CASSLIGTDTQYF. In nucleotides, the CDR3 is TGTGCCAGCAGCTTGATCGGGACAGATACGCAGTATTTT. Full variable domain (outside the CDR3, taken from reference TRBV7-2 and TRBJ2-3): GAGVSQSPSNKVTEKGKDVELRCDPISGHTALYWYRQSLGQGLEFLIYFQGNSAPDKSGLPSDRFSAERTGGSVSTLTIQRTQQEDSAVYLCASSLIGTDTQYFGPGTRLTVL.

The chain carries TRBV7-9 and TRBJ1-2, with D unresolved. There are 13 residues in the CDR3. Germline CDR1 SEHNR, CDR2 FQNEAQ (reference sequence). Trimming cost V 8 bases and J 2 bases, with 12 bases left between them. CDR3 nucleotide sequence: TGTGCCAGCTCCCCAATGACAAACTATGGCTACACCTTC. Encoded protein: CASSPMTNYGYTF.

The gene calls are TRBV18 and TRBJ1-4; 8 nucleotides agree with TRBD1. The CDR3 covers 15 residues. The germline CDR1 and CDR2 sequences are KGHSH and LQKENI. The ends lost 0 bases at V and 7 bases at J; junction bases unmatched: 4. This chain's CDR3 is CASSPPTGEGEKLFF. The CDR3 coding sequence is TGTGCCAGCTCACCACCGACAGGGGAGGGTGAAAAACTGTTTTTT.

The J gene is TRBJ1-3, the V gene TRBV6-1; D is unclear. Germline CDR1 MNHNS, CDR2 SASEGT. The CDR3 spans 15 residues. Trimming left V 0 bases short and J 2 bases short, with 8 bases between. CDR3 DNA sequence: TGTGCCAGCAGTGAAGCCGGAGGGACTGGAAACACCATATATTTT. This translates into CASSEAGGTGNTIYF.

This clone came up once. The gene calls are TRBV6-4 and TRBJ1-4, with D possibly being TRBD1 (5 bases). The ends were cut back, 10 bases at V and 8 bases at J, with 17 bases in the middle. The CDR3 runs to 13 residues. Germline V lookup: CDR1 MRHNA, CDR2 SNTAGT. For the CDR3, the DNA is TGTGCCACTTATGAAGGGGCTGGAGAAAAACTGTTTTTT. It encodes CATYEGAGEKLFF.

The chain couples TRBV18 to TRBJ1-1; 10 bases match TRBD1. V lost 4 bases and J lost 1; bases outside the gene matches: 6. The germline V gene encodes CDR1 KGHSH and CDR2 LQKENI. This CDR3 has 16 residues. CDR3 nucleotide sequence: TGTGCCAGCTCACAAGGACAGGGGGGAAGGAACACTGAAGCTTTCTTT. As protein: CASSQGQGGRNTEAFF. Filled out from reference TRBV18 and TRBJ1-1, the complete variable domain reads NAGVMQNPRHLVRRRGQEARLRCSPMKGHSHVYWYRQLPEEGLKFMVYLQKENIIDESGMPKERFSAEFPKEGPSILRIQQVVRGDSAAYFCASSQGQGGRNTEAFFGQGTRLTVV.

The chain carries TRBV3-1 (or the pseudogene TRBV3-2) and TRBJ1-2, with TRBD1 matching over 9 bases. CDR1 is LGHDT, CDR2 YNNKEL, per germline (reference sequence). The CDR3 has 15 residues. Losses at the gene ends were 2 bases for V and 4 bases for J; bases not matched to a gene: 5. Written as DNA, the CDR3 is TGTGCCAGCAGCCAATTCGCGACAGGGGGCTATGGCTACACCTTC. This gives the protein CASSQFATGGYGYTF.

This sequence joins TRBV7-9 and TRBJ2-2; 16 bases agree with TRBD2. Unmatched junction bases numbered 11, after V lost 5 bases and J lost 5 bases. The germline gives CDR1 SEHNR, CDR2 FQNEAQ (reference sequence). CDR3 length equals 19 residues. The CDR3 DNA follows: TGTGCCAGCAGCATCGGGACTAGCGGGAGGGCTCCCGAGACCGGGGAGCTGTTTTTT. Protein: CASSIGTSGRAPETGELFF.

The chain couples TRBV15 to TRBJ2-7; 7 nucleotides line up with TRBD1. Germline-derived CDR1 and CDR2 are LNHNV and YYDKDF (reference sequence). The V segment lost 9 bases and the J segment 4 bases; nucleotides outside the gene matches: 15. The CDR3 covers 15 residues. In DNA, the CDR3 is TGTGCCACGGTCCCAGAAAGGGGGCTACCGTACGAGCAGTACTTC. Amino acid sequence: CATVPERGLPYEQYF. Drawing the rest from reference TRBV15 and TRBJ2-7, the complete variable domain is DAMVIQNPRYQVTQFGKPVTLSCSQTLNHNVMYWYQQKSSQAPKLLFHYYDKDFNNEADTPDNFQSRRPNTSFCFLDIRSPGLGDTAMYLCATVPERGLPYEQYFGPGTRLTVT.

CDR3 residues: CAISTGTESRGTQYF. CDR3 sequence (DNA): TGTGCCATCAGTACCGGGACAGAGTCTAGGGGTACGCAGTATTTT. V and J are TRBV10-3 and TRBJ2-3; 7 nucleotides line up with TRBD1. Trimming cost V 5 bases and J 8 bases; bases outside gene matches: 13. The CDR3 contains 15 residues. Germline V lookup: CDR1 ENHRY, CDR2 SYGVKD.